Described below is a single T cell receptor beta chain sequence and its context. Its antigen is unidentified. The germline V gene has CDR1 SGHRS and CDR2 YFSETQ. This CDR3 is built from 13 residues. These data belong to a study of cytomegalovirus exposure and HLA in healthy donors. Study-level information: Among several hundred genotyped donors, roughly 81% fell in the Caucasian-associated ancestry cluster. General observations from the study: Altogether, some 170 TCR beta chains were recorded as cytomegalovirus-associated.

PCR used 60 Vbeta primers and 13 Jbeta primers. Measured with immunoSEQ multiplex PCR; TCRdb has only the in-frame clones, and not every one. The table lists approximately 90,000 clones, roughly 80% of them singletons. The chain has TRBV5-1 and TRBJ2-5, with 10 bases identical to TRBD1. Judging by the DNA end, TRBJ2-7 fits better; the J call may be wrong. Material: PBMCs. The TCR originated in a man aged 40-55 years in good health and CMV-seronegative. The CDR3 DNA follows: TGCGCCAGCAGCCGGGACAGGGGTTACGAGCAGTACTTC. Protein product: CASSRDRGYEQYF.